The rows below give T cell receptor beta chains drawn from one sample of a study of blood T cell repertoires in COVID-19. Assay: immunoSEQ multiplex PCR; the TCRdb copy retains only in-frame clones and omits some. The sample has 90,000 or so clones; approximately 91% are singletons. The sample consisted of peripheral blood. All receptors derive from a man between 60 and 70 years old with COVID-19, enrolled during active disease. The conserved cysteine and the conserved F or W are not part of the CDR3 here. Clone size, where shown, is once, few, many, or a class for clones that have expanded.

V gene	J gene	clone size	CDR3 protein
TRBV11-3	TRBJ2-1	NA	ASSLGLAGGRNEQF
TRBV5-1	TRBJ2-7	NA	ASSQNSAALYEQY
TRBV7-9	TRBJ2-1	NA	ASSFRYNEQF
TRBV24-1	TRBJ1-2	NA	ATSGGRVSGYGYT
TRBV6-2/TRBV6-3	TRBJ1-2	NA	ASSPTEGRNGYT
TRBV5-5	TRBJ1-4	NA	ASSIVVRTVNEKLF
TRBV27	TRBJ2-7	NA	ASSPGLAGGSNEQY
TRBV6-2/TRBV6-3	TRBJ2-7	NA	ASSYSTIDLTSVSYEQY
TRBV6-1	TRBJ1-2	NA	ASSEWAGVYGYT
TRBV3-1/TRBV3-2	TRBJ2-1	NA	ASSRRSGSRNEQF
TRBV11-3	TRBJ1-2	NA	ASSLPLLDRVGGYT
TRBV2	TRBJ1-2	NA	ASSESPGIGYT
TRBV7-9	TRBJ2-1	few	ASSLRDSGRGLDEQF
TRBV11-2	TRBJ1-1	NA	ASSVSENTEAF
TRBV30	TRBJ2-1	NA	AWSVVGADEQF
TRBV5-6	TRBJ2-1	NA	ASSRGLAGPSSYNEQF
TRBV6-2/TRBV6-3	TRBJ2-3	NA	ASSYGGWTSGRTDTQY
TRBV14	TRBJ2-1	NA	ASSQALLAVRNEQF
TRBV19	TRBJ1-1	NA	ASSNSVVTEAF
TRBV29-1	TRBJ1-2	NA	SGGTSYGYT
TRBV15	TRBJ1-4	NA	ATRADREKLF
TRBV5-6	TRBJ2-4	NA	ASSSGPGGNIQY
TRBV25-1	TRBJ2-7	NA	ASSESWGQGASEQY
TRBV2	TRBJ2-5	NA	ASSGGMTGETQY
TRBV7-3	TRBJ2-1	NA	ASSPDRALGNEQF
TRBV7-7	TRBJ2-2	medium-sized	ASSPAGQWGGELF
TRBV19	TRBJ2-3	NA	ASSLRGTSGDSTDTQY
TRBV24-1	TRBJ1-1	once	ATQTGDNTEAF
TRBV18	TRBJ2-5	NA	ASSPWTGGAETQY
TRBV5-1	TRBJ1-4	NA	ASSLMGQIDEKLF
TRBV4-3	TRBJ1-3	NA	ASSQPTGSGNTIY
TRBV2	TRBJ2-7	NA	ASRGTGGSYEQY
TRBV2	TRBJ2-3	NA	ASSEGTGMDTQY
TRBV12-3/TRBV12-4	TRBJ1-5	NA	ASSSRLNQPQH
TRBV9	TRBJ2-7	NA	ASSVRDTASYEQY
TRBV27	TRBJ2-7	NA	ASSLTGTGVEQY
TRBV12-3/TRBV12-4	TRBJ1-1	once	ASSRNTEAF
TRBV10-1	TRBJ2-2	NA	AGGYRADTGELF
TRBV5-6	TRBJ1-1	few	ASSLGGQGGHAEAF
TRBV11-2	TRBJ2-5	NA	ASSLGGSGGIQETQY
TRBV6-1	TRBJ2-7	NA	ASSFQDRGLLEQY
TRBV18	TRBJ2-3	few	ASSPGSQGRTDTQY
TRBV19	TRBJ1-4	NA	ASSIVSTANEKLF
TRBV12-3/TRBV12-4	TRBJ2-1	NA	ASSLAGTTEQF
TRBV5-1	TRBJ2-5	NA	ASSLHREGQETQY
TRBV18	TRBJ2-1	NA	ASSEVEGGLYNEQF
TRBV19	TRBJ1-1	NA	ASSIVGGGKTEAF
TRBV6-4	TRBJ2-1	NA	ASSSREGGDNEQF